Listed below are T cell receptor beta chains from one sample, sequenced in a study of radiotherapy plus CTLA-4 blockade in lung cancer. Assay used: immunoSEQ multiplex PCR; TCRdb lists only in-frame clones, some missing. Found here are tens of thousands of clones, approximately 86% of them singletons; the top ten hold approximately 15%. Here the sequenced sample was peripheral blood, taken from a patient treated with radiotherapy plus ipilimumab. The receptors come from a human donor with non-small cell lung cancer that progressed on radiotherapy plus ipilimumab. Both conserved end residues are part of each CDR3. D genes are given only for firm matches.

V gene	D gene	CDR3 protein
TRBV6-5	.	CASSYSQGHRDYEQYF
TRBV5-1	TRBD1	CASSLWETGTGEMSYYGYTF
TRBV9	TRBD2	CASSLRTSGEETQYF
TRBV5-1	TRBD2	CASSKGLAWETQYF
TRBV6-5	TRBD2	CASSSPRGGNEQFF
TRBV13	TRBD1	CASSYRGQGRTYEQYF
TRBV11-2	.	CASSVRTASGNTIYF
TRBV4-3	TRBD2	CASSQDPAGADTGELFF
TRBV6-6	.	CASSETSPLHF
TRBV2	TRBD2	CASSALADTDTQYF
TRBV27	.	CASSLYPGHGEAFF
TRBV10-3	.	CAAAGSGANVLTF
TRBV7-2	.	CASSLATERRNEQFF
TRBV7-6	.	CASSLEGYSGANVLTF
TRBV2	.	CASSVLTGGSNQPQHF
TRBV28	.	CASVLGSGTPYEQYF
TRBV9	.	CASSVVSSGNTIYF
TRBV18	.	CASSFNTNEQFF
TRBV6-5	TRBD1	CASSRPWDRGNIQYF
TRBV6-6	.	CASSLIPGRSNQPQHF
TRBV5-1	TRBD1	CASSLTGFSDYGYTF
TRBV15	.	CATSRDLVEAFF
TRBV9	.	CASSPDIRPYNEQFF
TRBV6-1	.	CASTASSTDTQYF
TRBV9	.	CASSVGGHTTGEKLFF
TRBV5-4	.	CASSLKAAGWGNEQFF
TRBV30	.	CAWRGQPNTEAFF
TRBV9	.	CASSVEVGTPYEQYF
TRBV28	TRBD1	CASSLPGQVFPGEQYF
TRBV18	TRBD2	CASSRGTSGSYEQYF
TRBV2	.	CASRGLATNEKLFF
TRBV28	TRBD2	CASSVTPGLVNEQYF